This is a list of T cell receptor beta chains from one sample in a study of blood T cell repertoires in COVID-19. The repertoire was sequenced with immunoSEQ multiplex PCR; TCRdb's copy has only in-frame clones and lacks some. The data hold 95,000 to 150,000 clones, with roughly 78% observed a single time. Specimen: peripheral blood. The receptors were sampled from a man in his sixties with active or convalescent COVID-19. CDR3s leave out the opening cysteine and the closing phenylalanine or tryptophan.

V gene | CDR3 protein
TRBV29-1 | SVEGGKGGYT
TRBV6-5 | ASSSPQRRIYEQY
TRBV27 | ASSFIGTGGAPGYGYT
TRBV6-2/TRBV6-3 | ASSSGGAASGYT
TRBV4-2 | ASSLDRGQPQH
TRBV7-2 | ASSLRLAGVNEQF
TRBV6-2/TRBV6-3 | ASSYSWVVAGSDTQY
TRBV9 | ASSVAQGGGYT
TRBV7-2 | ASSSSGRAGETQY
TRBV5-6 | ASSFIGGDNEQF
TRBV11-3 | ASSPRWTGGYNEQF
TRBV10-3 | AISGYQVGETQY
TRBV5-4 | ASSYQRDTQY
TRBV15 | ATSRGVGGDEKLF
TRBV9 | ASSVRSSNTGELF
TRBV18 | ASSQQGSYGYT
TRBV3-1/TRBV3-2 | ASSQGLEQF
TRBV18 | ASSPATAGEQY
TRBV5-1 | ASSSLGTGSFEQY
TRBV6-5 | ASSYSRTGGNEQF
TRBV9 | ASSVSGGEGHEQY
TRBV9 | ASSPGQRRETQY
TRBV7-8 | ASSGTGGASKNIQY
TRBV28 | ASTMTGDGYT
TRBV18 | ASSETGDGYT
TRBV24-1 | ATSDPGTGLETQY
TRBV7-8 | ASSPSPQRELHNEQF
TRBV29-1 | SVELAGGAPQY
TRBV28 | ASGREAGYT
TRBV7-6 | ASSLNPGGPGSYEQY
TRBV5-1 | ASKEPSTDTQY
TRBV7-9 | ASSPPGTGANTIY
TRBV4-3 | ASSRDRGESGYT
TRBV6-6 | ASRLGQGVYGYT
TRBV4-1 | ASSQGGRGNEQF
TRBV2 | ASRTRLEQY
TRBV5-4 | ASRDRAGDEKLF
TRBV24-1 | ATSDLPGRTSGRATDEQF
TRBV18 | ASSHRDFSLLGDSPLH
TRBV10-2 | ASSEGGFGTEAF
TRBV20-1 | SAGGGGKKNTEAF
TRBV10-1 | ASSESGGLAGVSSYNEQF
TRBV5-5 | ASSTTSQISYNEQF
TRBV4-1 | ASSQMGLVKETQY
TRBV5-1 | ASSLGIRGSYGYT
TRBV5-1 | ASSLSGLGQGNYGYT
TRBV7-9 | ASSSGQGEQY
TRBV19 | ASKAGRYTGELF
TRBV27 | ASSLAGGTGFYEQY
TRBV7-2 | ASSLLAPSGRDNEQF